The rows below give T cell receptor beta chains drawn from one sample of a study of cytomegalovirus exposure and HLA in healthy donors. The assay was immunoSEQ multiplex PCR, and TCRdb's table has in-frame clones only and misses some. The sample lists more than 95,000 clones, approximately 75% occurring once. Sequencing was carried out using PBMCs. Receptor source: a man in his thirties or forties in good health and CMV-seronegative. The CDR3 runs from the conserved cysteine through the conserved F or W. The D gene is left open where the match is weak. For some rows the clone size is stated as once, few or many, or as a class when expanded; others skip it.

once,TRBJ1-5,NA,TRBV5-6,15,CASSFGGWSNQPQHF,TGTGCCAGCAGCTTTGGGGGGTGGAGCAATCAGCCCCAGCATTTT
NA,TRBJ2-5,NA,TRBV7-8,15,CASSFYPGGQETQYF,TGTGCCAGCAGCTTCTACCCCGGTGGCCAAGAGACCCAGTACTTC
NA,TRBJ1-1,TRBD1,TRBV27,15,CASRVGTGVMLRAFF,TGTGCCAGCAGGGTCGGGACAGGGGTTATGCTTAGAGCTTTCTTT
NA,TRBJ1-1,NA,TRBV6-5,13,CAAGGEINTEAFF,TGTGCCGCGGGGGGGGAAATTAACACTGAAGCTTTCTTT
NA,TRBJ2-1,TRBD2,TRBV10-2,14,CASSDSGGQNEQFF,TGCGCCAGCAGTGATTCGGGGGGGCAGAATGAGCAGTTCTTC
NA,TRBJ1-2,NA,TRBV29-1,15,CSASSSGIANYGYTF,TGCAGCGCCTCGAGTTCAGGGATAGCTAACTATGGCTACACCTTC
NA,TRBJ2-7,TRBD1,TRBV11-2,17,CASSLWSGTGGFWEQYF,TGTGCCAGCAGCTTATGGTCAGGGACAGGGGGTTTTTGGGAGCAGTACTTC
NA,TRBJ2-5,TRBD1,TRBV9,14,CASSEWGQGETQYF,TGTGCCAGCAGCGAATGGGGACAGGGGGAGACCCAGTACTTC
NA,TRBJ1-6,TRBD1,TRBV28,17,CASSYYGRGGENSPLHF,TGTGCCAGCAGTTACTACGGAAGAGGGGGCGAGAATTCACCCCTCCACTTT
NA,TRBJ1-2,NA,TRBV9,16,CASSPRWRDDGGGYTF,TGTGCCAGCAGCCCTCGTTGGAGGGATGACGGGGGAGGCTACACCTTC
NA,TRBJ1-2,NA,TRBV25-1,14,CASSDSWTADGYTF,TGTGCCAGCAGTGATTCTTGGACAGCGGATGGCTACACCTTC
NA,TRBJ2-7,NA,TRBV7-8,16,CASSLARVRASYEQYF,TGTGCCAGCAGCTTAGCTCGAGTCAGGGCCTCCTACGAGCAGTACTTC
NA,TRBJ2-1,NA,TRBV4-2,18,CASSQGPFRDFLRDEQFF,TGTGCCAGCAGCCAAGGCCCATTCCGGGACTTCCTTAGAGATGAGCAGTTCTTC
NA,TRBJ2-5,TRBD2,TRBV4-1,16,CASSPGLADHQETQYF,TGCGCCAGCAGCCCGGGACTAGCGGACCACCAAGAGACCCAGTACTTC
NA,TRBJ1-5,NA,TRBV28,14,CASTEDIGNQPQHF,TGTGCCAGCACCGAGGACATAGGCAATCAGCCCCAGCATTTT
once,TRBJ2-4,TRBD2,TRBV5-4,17,CASSPASGVSLSNIQYF,TGTGCCAGCAGCCCCGCTAGCGGGGTTAGCCTCTCAAACATTCAGTACTTC
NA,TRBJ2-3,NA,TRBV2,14,CASSDRAPTDTQYF,TGTGCCAGCAGTGACAGGGCCCCCACAGATACGCAGTATTTT
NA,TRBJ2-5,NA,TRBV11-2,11,CASRRQETQYF,TGTGCCAGCAGGAGACAAGAGACCCAGTACTTC
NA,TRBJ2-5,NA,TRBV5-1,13,CASSLDAGETQYF,TGCGCCAGCAGCTTGGATGCGGGGGAGACCCAGTACTTC
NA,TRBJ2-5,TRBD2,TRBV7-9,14,CASSNGLAEETQYF,TGTGCCAGCAGCAACGGACTAGCGGAAGAGACCCAGTACTTC
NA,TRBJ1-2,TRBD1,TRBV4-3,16,CASSHQIEDRGGGYTF,TGCGCCAGCAGCCACCAAATCGAGGACAGGGGCGGCGGCTACACCTTC
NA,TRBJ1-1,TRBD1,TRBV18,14,CASSPSRDRFEAFF,TGTGCCAGCTCACCATCCCGGGACAGGTTTGAAGCTTTCTTT
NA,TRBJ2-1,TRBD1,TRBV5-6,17,CASSLVSGTATYNEQFF,TGTGCCAGCAGCTTGGTATCTGGGACAGCGACCTACAATGAGCAGTTCTTC
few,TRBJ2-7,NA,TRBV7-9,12,CSSSSEIPEQYF,TGTTCCAGCAGCTCCGAGATACCCGAGCAGTACTTC
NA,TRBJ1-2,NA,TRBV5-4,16,CASSLLGQGANYGYTF,TGTGCCAGCAGCTTGCTTGGGCAGGGTGCTAACTATGGCTACACCTTC
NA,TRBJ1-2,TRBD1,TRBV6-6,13,CASSRDSGYGYTF,TGTGCCAGCAGCCGGGACAGTGGCTATGGCTACACCTTC
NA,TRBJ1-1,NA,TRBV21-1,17,CASSKVPGKCPNTEAFF,TGTGCCAGCAGCAAAGTCCCAGGGAAGTGTCCGAACACTGAAGCTTTCTTT
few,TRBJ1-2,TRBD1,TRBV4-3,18,CASSQGRTTGAAFYGYTF,TGCGCCAGCAGCCAAGGGCGGACGACAGGGGCCGCTTTCTATGGCTACACCTTC
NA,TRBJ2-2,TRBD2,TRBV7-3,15,CASSPLAGVTGELFF,TGTGCCAGCAGCCCTCTAGCGGGGGTTACCGGGGAGCTGTTTTTT
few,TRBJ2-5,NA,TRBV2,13,CASSLYESETQYF,TGTGCCAGCAGCCTGTATGAAAGCGAGACCCAGTACTTC
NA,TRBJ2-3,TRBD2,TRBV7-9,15,CASSRGGGDTDTQYF,TGTGCCAGCAGCCGGGGCGGGGGGGACACAGATACGCAGTATTTT
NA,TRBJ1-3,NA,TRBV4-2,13,CASSPIQGDTIYF,TGTGCCAGCAGCCCGATACAGGGTGACACCATATATTTT
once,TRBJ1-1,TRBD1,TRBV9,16,CASSGSETGVVGEAFF,TGTGCCAGCAGCGGATCAGAGACAGGGGTGGTGGGTGAAGCTTTCTTT
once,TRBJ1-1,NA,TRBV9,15,CASSVDGRVNTEAFF,TGTGCCAGCAGCGTAGATGGCAGGGTCAACACTGAAGCTTTCTTT
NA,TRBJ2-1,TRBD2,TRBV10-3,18,CAISETSGGFRSYNEQFF,TGTGCCATCAGTGAGACTAGCGGGGGTTTTAGGTCCTACAATGAGCAGTTCTTC
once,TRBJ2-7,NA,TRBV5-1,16,CASSRGYGDGTYEQYF,TGCGCCAGCAGCAGGGGGTATGGGGACGGCACCTACGAGCAGTACTTC
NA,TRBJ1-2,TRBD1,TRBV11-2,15,CASSTRDRAEDGYTF,TGTGCCAGCAGCACACGAGACAGGGCGGAGGATGGCTACACCTTC
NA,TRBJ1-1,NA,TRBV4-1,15,CASSPRVWAGEDAFF,TGCGCCAGCAGCCCTAGAGTGTGGGCGGGGGAAGATGCTTTCTTT
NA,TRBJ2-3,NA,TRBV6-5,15,CATRLGGGDTDTQYF,TGTGCCACACGCCTGGGAGGAGGGGACACAGATACGCAGTATTTT
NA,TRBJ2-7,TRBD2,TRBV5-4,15,CASSRQVGGSYEQYF,TGTGCCAGCAGCCGTCAGGTGGGGGGGAGCTACGAGCAGTACTTC
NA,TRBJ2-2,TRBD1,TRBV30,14,CAWSRDRVTGELFF,TGTGCCTGGAGCCGGGACAGGGTTACCGGGGAGCTGTTTTTT
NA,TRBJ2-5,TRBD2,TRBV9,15,CASSETSGGAETQYF,TGTGCCAGCAGCGAGACTAGCGGGGGGGCAGAGACCCAGTACTTC
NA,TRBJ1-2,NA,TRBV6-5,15,CASRNTNKGDYGYTF,TGTGCCAGCAGGAATACTAACAAAGGGGACTATGGCTACACCTTC
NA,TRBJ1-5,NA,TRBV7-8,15,CASRKQGFGNQPQHF,TGTGCCAGCAGAAAACAGGGTTTTGGCAATCAGCCCCAGCATTTT
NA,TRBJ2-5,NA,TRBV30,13,CAWGGARQETQYF,TGTGCCTGGGGGGGGGCACGGCAAGAGACCCAGTACTTC
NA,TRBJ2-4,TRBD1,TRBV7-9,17,CSSSLGQGEVGKNIQYF,TGTTCCAGCAGCTTAGGGCAGGGGGAAGTTGGCAAAAACATTCAGTACTTC
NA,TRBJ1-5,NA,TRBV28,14,CASLGLRSEQPQHF,TGTGCCAGCTTGGGGCTGAGGTCGGAACAGCCCCAGCATTTT
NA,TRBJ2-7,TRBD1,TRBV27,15,CASSLVGQGAYEQYF,TGTGCCAGCAGTTTAGTAGGACAGGGGGCGTACGAGCAGTACTTC